The clone carrying this TCR beta chain was counted many times. Its target is unknown. The CDR3 is 15 residues long. Looked up from germline, CDR1 is MDHEN and CDR2 is SYDVKM. Between the trimmed V and J ends, which lost 4 bases and 6 bases, there was a span of 16 bases. These data are taken from a study of blood T cells in healthy people across ages. Combining a sample-barcoded 5' primer with a J-beta primer mix, a second PCR ran for 7 to 11 cycles. Each of the cDNA molecules was tagged by a template-switch adaptor with 12 random nucleotides. TCRdb re-derived calls from the 5' RACE reads in MiXCR, one entry per CDR3 protein. The sample has hundreds of thousands of distinct CDR3 sequences, over 40% seen once; the top ten hold about 14%. The study's findings and limits: Conclusively comparing naive with antigen-experienced cells was impossible with unsorted PBMCs.

The origin of this receptor is a woman older than 75 in good health. Sequencing used blood. The chain joins TRBV28 to TRBJ2-4, with D unresolved. Here the CDR3 reads CASSWPGPIVNIQYF. The CDR3 region has the DNA TGTGCCAGCAGTTGGCCAGGACCGATAGTAAACATTCAGTACTTC. The variable domain in full, with the rest retrieved from reference TRBV28 and TRBJ2-4, is DVKVTQSSRYLVKRTGEKVFLECVQDMDHENMFWYRQDPGLGLRLIYFSYDVKMKEKGDIPEGYSVSREKKERFSLILESASTNQTSMYLCASSWPGPIVNIQYFGAGTRLSVL.